One and the same sample provided the 9 T cell receptor beta chains below, sequenced in a study of blood T cell repertoires in COVID-19. The protocol was immunoSEQ multiplex PCR, while the TCRdb copy is restricted to in-frame clones and leaves out a portion. Here the sample spans about 31,000 clones, approximately 92% being singletons. The material sequenced was peripheral blood. The receptor set was obtained from a man older than 75 with acute or convalescent COVID-19.

The J gene is TRBJ2-2, the V gene TRBV11-2, with TRBD1 matching 9 bases. The trim removed 5 bases at V and 3 bases at J, leaving 4 bases unmatched. The CDR3 contains 15 residues. The germline V gene encodes CDR1 SGHAT and CDR2 FQNNGV. This CDR3 is CASSPRDRDTGELFF. CDR3 nucleotides: TGTGCCAGCAGCCCCAGGGACAGGGACACCGGGGAGCTGTTTTTT.

The chain is built from TRBV5-1 and TRBJ2-2; TRBD1 matches 7 bases. This CDR3 has 14 residues. The germline gives CDR1 SGHRS, CDR2 YFSETQ. The junction had 0 bases not matched to a gene; V was cut back by 1 base and J by 3 bases. CDR3 DNA: TGCGCCAGCAGCTTGACAGGGGACACCGGGGAGCTGTTTTTT. The encoded protein is CASSLTGDTGELFF.

This clone was observed once. The chain recombines TRBV24-1 with TRBJ1-2; TRBD1 might be the D (5 bases). Trimming removed 5 bases at V and 0 bases at J, with 12 bases between. Germline V gives CDR1 KGHDR, CDR2 SFDVKD. This CDR3 is built from 15 residues. CDR3 in amino acids: CATSGGGRSNYGYTF. The CDR3 DNA reads as TGTGCCACCAGTGGCGGGGGAAGATCTAACTATGGCTACACCTTC.

The V and J genes are TRBV10-3 and TRBJ2-6, with TRBD1 identical over 7 bases. Per germline, CDR1 ENHRY and CDR2 SYGVKD. The CDR3 length is 16 residues. The junction had 5 bases not matched to a gene; V was cut back by 5 bases and J by 1 base. Written as DNA, the CDR3 is TGTGCCATCAGTTCACAGGGACAGTCTGGGGCCAACGTCCTGACTTTC. Protein sequence: CAISSQGQSGANVLTF.

The chain employs TRBV6-5 and TRBJ2-1; a possible D gene is TRBD2 (6 bases). CDR1 is MNHEY, CDR2 SVGAGI, per germline. CDR3 length: 14 residues. V was trimmed by 7 bases and J by 5 bases, leaving 15 bases between them. This CDR3 is CASTRGSQDNEQFF. CDR3 in DNA: TGTGCCAGCACCCGGGGGTCTCAGGACAATGAGCAGTTCTTC.

The chain uses TRBV28 and TRBJ2-3; D possibly corresponds to TRBD2 (5 bases). V dropped 6 bases and J dropped 2 bases, with 12 bases sitting between them. The CDR3 loop spans 14 amino acids. Germline V lookup: CDR1 MDHEN, CDR2 SYDVKM. The CDR3 DNA reads as TGTGCCAGCAGCTCCAGGACTCACACAGATACGCAGTATTTT. Residues: CASSSRTHTDTQYF.

V is TRBV6-5 and J is TRBJ2-3, with 10 bases identical to TRBD2. The CDR3 has 15 amino acids. Germline CDR1 is MNHEY and CDR2 is SVGAGI. V gave up 6 bases and J gave up 2 bases; unmatched junction bases: 5. DNA of the CDR3: TGTGCCAGCAGGCTAGCGGGGGCCTCCACAGATACGCAGTATTTT. Translation: CASRLAGASTDTQYF.

The V and J genes are TRBV18 and TRBJ1-2; 11 bases fit TRBD1. Germline CDR1 and CDR2: KGHSH and LQKENI. The CDR3 runs to 14 residues. V lost 1 base to trimming and J lost 8 bases; unmatched junction nucleotides: 3. The CDR3 DNA reads as TGTGCCAGCTCACCACGGACAGGGGGCGAAGGCTACACCTTC. This translates into CASSPRTGGEGYTF. The variable domain in full, with the rest retrieved from reference TRBV18 and TRBJ1-2, is NAGVMQNPRHLVRRRGQEARLRCSPMKGHSHVYWYRQLPEEGLKFMVYLQKENIIDESGMPKERFSAEFPKEGPSILRIQQVVRGDSAAYFCASSPRTGGEGYTFGSGTRLTVV.

V is TRBV4-2 and J is TRBJ1-2, with 12 nucleotides matching TRBD1. With 1 base clipped from V and 6 bases from J, the junction kept 6 bases outside the gene matches. In germline, CDR1 is LGHNA, CDR2 YNFKEQ. The CDR3 is 16 amino acids. In DNA form, the CDR3 reads TGTGCCAGCAGCCAAGTCGGGGACAGGGGGCTGGATGGCTACACCTTC. This translates into CASSQVGDRGLDGYTF.